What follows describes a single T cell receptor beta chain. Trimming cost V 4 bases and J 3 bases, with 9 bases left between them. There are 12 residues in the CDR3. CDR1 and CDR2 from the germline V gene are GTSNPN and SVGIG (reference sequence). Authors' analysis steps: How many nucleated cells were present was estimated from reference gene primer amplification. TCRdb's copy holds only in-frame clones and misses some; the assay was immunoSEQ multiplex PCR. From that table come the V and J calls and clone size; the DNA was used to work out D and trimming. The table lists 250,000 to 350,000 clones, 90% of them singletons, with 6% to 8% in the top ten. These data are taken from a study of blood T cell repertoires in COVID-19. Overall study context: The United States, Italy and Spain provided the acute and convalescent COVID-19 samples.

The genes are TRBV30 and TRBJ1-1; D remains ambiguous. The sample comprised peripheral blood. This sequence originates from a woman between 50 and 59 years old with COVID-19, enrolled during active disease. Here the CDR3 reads CAWTFGDTEAFF. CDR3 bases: TGTGCCTGGACTTTCGGGGACACTGAAGCTTTCTTT.